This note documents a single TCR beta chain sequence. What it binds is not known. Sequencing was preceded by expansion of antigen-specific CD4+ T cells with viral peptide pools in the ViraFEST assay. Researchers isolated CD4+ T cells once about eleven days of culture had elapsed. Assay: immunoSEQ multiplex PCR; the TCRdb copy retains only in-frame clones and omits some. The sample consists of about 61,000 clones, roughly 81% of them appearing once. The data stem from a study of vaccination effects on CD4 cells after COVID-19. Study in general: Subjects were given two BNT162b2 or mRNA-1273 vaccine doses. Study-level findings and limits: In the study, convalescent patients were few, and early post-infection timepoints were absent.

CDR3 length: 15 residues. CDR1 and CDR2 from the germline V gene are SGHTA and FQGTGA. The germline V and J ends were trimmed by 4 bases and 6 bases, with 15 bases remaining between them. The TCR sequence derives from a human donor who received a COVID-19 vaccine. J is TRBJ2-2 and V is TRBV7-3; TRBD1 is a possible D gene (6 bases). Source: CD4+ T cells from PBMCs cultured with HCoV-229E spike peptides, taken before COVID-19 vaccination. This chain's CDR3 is CASSSTGMLAGELFF. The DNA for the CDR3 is TGTGCCAGCAGCTCCACAGGGATGTTGGCCGGGGAGCTGTTTTTT.